This is a list of T cell receptor beta chains from one sample in a study of shared clonotypes between healthy human individuals. Generated by immunoSEQ multiplex PCR, the TCRdb table keeps only in-frame clones and is missing some. The repertoire holds some 1 million clones, with approximately 76% as singletons. Sequenced input: memory CD4+ T cells sorted from blood. These receptors were collected from a man between 18 and 35 years old in good health. CDR3s leave out the opening cysteine and the closing phenylalanine or tryptophan. Fields, in order: J gene, CDR3 length, V gene, CDR3 protein.

TRBJ2-2,14,TRBV23-1,ASSVQGVCEIGELF
TRBJ1-2,12,TRBV30,AWRKVGTGGGYT
TRBJ2-3,13,TRBV13,ASRERGAGTDTQY
TRBJ2-3,13,TRBV28,ASSPGAGLTDTQY
TRBJ2-7,12,TRBV9,ASSVSGGLGEQY
TRBJ1-1,13,TRBV28,ASSLQKTGKTEAF
TRBJ2-7,16,TRBV27,ARGKRMTSGRARDEQY
TRBJ1-2,14,TRBV4-2,ASSQEVTGGVSGYT
TRBJ2-5,11,TRBV10-3,AIRGTHEETQY
TRBJ2-7,12,TRBV9,ASTAGQGGNEQY
TRBJ2-5,12,TRBV5-6,ASSGAGTAETQY
TRBJ2-5,10,TRBV5-1,ASRAGEETQY
TRBJ1-2,11,TRBV7-2,ASSPDRGYGYT
TRBJ2-2,13,TRBV6-1,ASKGLAGNTGELF
TRBJ2-1,12,TRBV30,AWSALAVYNEQF
TRBJ2-3,12,TRBV4-3,ASSQELPDDTQY
TRBJ2-7,13,TRBV4-1,ASSQPGQGFYEQY
TRBJ2-1,14,TRBV18,ASGPGGASSYNEQF
TRBJ1-6,12,TRBV27,ASSFMRNNSPLH